Below are 30 T cell receptor beta chains sequenced from a single sample in a study of T cells in Graves' hyperthyroidism and ophthalmopathy (dated by TCRdb to between 2017 and 2020). Library construction relied on multiplex PCR. Sequenced on an Illumina HiSeq 2000. The TCR beta CDR3 regions were amplified from the RNA transcripts. For the first round of RT-PCR on the TCR CDR3, the HTBI primer set was used together with the Qiagen OneStep RT-PCR kit. The raw public data were reprocessed by TCRdb itself: fastp quality trimming at Q25, MiXCR clonotype calling, in-frame beta chains only. Merged by CDR3 protein, the rows form single entries marked with the most common genes and DNA. Counted in this sample were some 150,000 distinct CDR3 sequences; over 20% of them appeared once. In total, the top ten clones hold roughly 71% of the sample. Sequenced input: blood. The receptors come from a woman aged 45 to 65 with Graves' hyperthyroidism that later progressed to Graves' ophthalmopathy.

The genes are TRBV6-2 or TRBV6-3 and TRBJ1-1, with TRBD1 matching over 8 bases. Trimming cost V 2 bases and J 1 base; bases outside gene matches: 3. The V gene's germline CDR1 is MNHEY and CDR2 SVGEGT. The CDR3 totals 15 residues. CDR3 loop: CASSYAGGANTEAFF. The CDR3 DNA is TGTGCCAGCAGTTACGCAGGGGGCGCGAACACTGAAGCTTTCTTT.

In this sample, this clonotype turned up many times. This chain joins TRBV2 and TRBJ2-7; weak D call: TRBD2 (6 bases). V lost 4 bases and J lost 1, with 17 bases in between. The CDR3 length is 16 residues. Germline-derived CDR1 and CDR2 are SNHLY and FYNNEI. The CDR3 nucleotides read TGTGCCAGCAGTGGCGCGGGGAGCAGTGGTTCCTACGAGCAGTACTTC. It translates to CASSGAGSSGSYEQYF.

This clonotype was found many times. The junction departs from the called germline gene at one end, perhaps through a read error. The chain uses TRBV6-1 and TRBJ2-1; 10 nucleotides agree with TRBD2. The germline V gene has CDR1 MNHNS and CDR2 SASEGT. This CDR3 spans 14 amino acids. The CDR3 sequence is CASSKAGGPFEQFF. The CDR3 DNA reads TGTGCCAGCAGTAAAGCGGGAGGGCCTTTTGAGCAGTTCTTC.

This clonotype has a count of ten or more. DNA for the CDR3: TGTGCCAGCAGCTTAGCTGGGTTTTCCCACGAGCAGTACTTC. It specifies CASSLAGFSHEQYF. The chain has TRBV7-9 and TRBJ2-7, with D unresolved. The CDR3 is made up of 14 amino acids. V dropped 0 bases and J dropped 5 bases, with 11 bases sitting between them. The germline V gene encodes CDR1 SEHNR and CDR2 FQNEAQ (reference sequence).

In its sample, this clonotype was seen many times. V and J are TRBV2 and TRBJ1-5, with D maybe TRBD1 (6 bases). CDR1 SNHLY and CDR2 FYNNEI come from the germline V gene. Trimming left V 7 bases short and J 5 bases short, with 21 bases between. The CDR3 length is 16 residues. This CDR3 reads CASKQGIGLGDQPQHF. The DNA for the CDR3 is TGTGCCAGCAAGCAGGGGATCGGTCTAGGGGATCAGCCCCAGCATTTT.

There are many counts of this clonotype. The J gene is TRBJ2-2, the V gene TRBV2; 10 positions agree with TRBD1. J was trimmed by 8 bases and V by 6 bases; bases with no gene match: 9. Per the germline V gene, CDR1 is SNHLY and CDR2 is FYNNEI. This CDR3 is 15 amino acids long. CDR3 region: CASRAETGGNGELFF. For the CDR3, the DNA is TGTGCCAGCAGGGCAGAGACAGGGGGCAATGGGGAGCTGTTTTTT.

This clonotype was observed many times. The V and J genes are TRBV28 and TRBJ1-5; 7 bases line up with TRBD1. Per germline, CDR1 MDHEN and CDR2 SYDVKM. The CDR3 extends over 13 amino acids. J gave up 7 bases and V 6 bases, and 6 bases lay outside the gene matches. For the CDR3, the DNA is TGTGCCAGCAGGTCTCAGGGGGGACAGCCCCAGCATTTT. The encoded protein is CASRSQGGQPQHF.

A note on this clonotype: A single base separates this from a much larger clone, so it may be a read error. The chain carries TRBV5-1 and TRBJ1-2; weak D call: TRBD1 (5 bases). This CDR3 region has 16 residues. V shed 0 bases and J shed 6 bases, with 18 bases lying between them. Germline V gene lookup returns CDR1 SGHRS and CDR2 YFSETQ. The CDR3 loop is CASSLAGAGNADGYTF. CDR3 DNA: TGCGCCAGCAGCTTGGCCGGGGCAGGGAATGCGGATGGCTACACCTTC.

This clonotype was counted ten times or more. This sequence joins TRBV6-1 and TRBJ2-7, with 7 positions matching TRBD1. The CDR3 spans 13 residues. Losses at the gene ends were 7 bases for V and 1 base for J; bases not matched to a gene: 4. Germline loops: CDR1 MNHNS, CDR2 SASEGT. The CDR3 nucleotides read TGTGCCAGCAAGGGACAGCTGTCCTACGAGCAGTACTTC. Its translation: CASKGQLSYEQYF.

This clonotype was found many times. The J gene is TRBJ2-7, the V gene TRBV6-1, with D possibly TRBD2 on 6 matching bases. The CDR3 has 14 residues. Germline values: CDR1 MNHNS, CDR2 SASEGT. Trimming removed 6 bases from V and 2 bases from J, with 14 bases in between. DNA of the CDR3: TGTGCCAGCAGCCCTGGGGACTCTACCTACGAGCAGTACTTC. It translates to CASSPGDSTYEQYF.

The chain employs TRBV11-2 and TRBJ2-3, with D perhaps being TRBD1 or TRBD2 (5 bases each). The CDR3 is made up of 16 amino acids. Trimming pared 5 bases from V and 7 bases from J, leaving 22 bases between. Germline assignment: CDR1 SGHAT and CDR2 FQNNGV. The CDR3 nucleotides read TGTGCCAGCAGCCCCGGAGTTCAGCGGACACTATATACGCAGTATTTT. As protein: CASSPGVQRTLYTQYF.

In its sample, this clonotype was seen many times. V gene TRBV6-1 combines with J gene TRBJ2-7; D is undetermined. V was cut by 8 bases and J by 2 bases, with 13 bases left in between. This CDR3 has 13 amino acids. The V gene's germline CDR1 is MNHNS and CDR2 SASEGT. The CDR3, as DNA: TGTGCCAGCCTCAAGGCAGGCACCTACGAGCAGTACTTC. Translating gives CASLKAGTYEQYF.

This clonotype appeared many times. The chain carries TRBV28 and TRBJ2-1; D uncertain. V lost 6 bases, J lost 7 bases, and 13 bases lay in between. The CDR3 contains 13 residues. Germline V gene sequence: CDR1 MDHEN, CDR2 SYDVKM. The CDR3 loop reads CASSPNGWNEQFF. The CDR3 DNA reads TGTGCCAGCAGCCCGAATGGGTGGAATGAGCAGTTCTTC.

This clonotype was observed many times. This chain links TRBV12-3 or TRBV12-4 with TRBJ2-3, with 11 bases matching TRBD1. The CDR3 sequence is 14 residues long. J lost 5 bases, V lost 4 bases, and 2 bases had no gene match. The CDR3 spells CASSWTGGKDTQYF. The CDR3 bases are TGTGCCAGCAGTTGGACAGGGGGCAAAGATACGCAGTATTTT.

The chain carries TRBV5-1 and TRBJ2-2; D perhaps matches TRBD2 (6 bases). Germline-derived CDR1 and CDR2 are SGHRS and YFSETQ. Trimming took off 5 bases at V and 3 bases at J, with 8 bases between the two ends. The CDR3 runs to 13 residues. CDR3 coding DNA: TGCGCCAGCAGAAAGCGGGACACCGGGGAGCTGTTTTTT. This gives the protein CASRKRDTGELFF.

This clonotype was recorded many times. V and J are TRBV3-1 and TRBJ2-5, with no clear D. This CDR3 region has 12 residues. Trimming stripped 8 bases from V and 1 base from J, with 8 bases between. Germline CDR1 reads LGHDT; CDR2 reads YNNKEL (reference sequence). CDR3 DNA: TGTGCCAGCCGGTTCAGCCAAGAGACCCAGTACTTC. Amino acid sequence: CASRFSQETQYF.

This clonotype was seen at least ten times. The V and J genes are TRBV6-1 and TRBJ2-7, with 7 bases aligning to TRBD2. There are 15 residues in the CDR3. V dropped 6 bases and J dropped 6; count of bases not matched to a gene: 14. Germline CDR1 and CDR2: MNHNS and SASEGT. The CDR3 nucleotides are TGTGCCAGCAGCTCCGGAAGGCGGGAGACGGCCGAGCAGTACTTC. Encoded protein: CASSSGRRETAEQYF.

This clonotype was seen at least ten times. The chain employs TRBV28 and TRBJ1-2; a weak D match, TRBD1 (5 bases). The germline V gene has CDR1 MDHEN and CDR2 SYDVKM. The CDR3 extends over 15 amino acids. The V end was cut by 3 bases, the J end by 7 bases, with 18 bases between. As DNA, the CDR3 is TGTGCCAGCAGTTTGGTGGAAGGGGCGCTTGCTGGCTACACCTTC. Its translation: CASSLVEGALAGYTF.

At least ten counts were recorded for this clonotype. The rearrangement links TRBV28 to TRBJ1-1, with TRBD1 identical over 7 bases. Losses at the gene ends were 5 bases for V and 3 bases for J; bases not matched to a gene: 3. The germline V gene has CDR1 MDHEN and CDR2 SYDVKM. This CDR3 spans 13 amino acids. CDR3: CASSADRDTEAFF. The CDR3 bases are TGTGCCAGCAGTGCCGACAGGGACACTGAAGCTTTCTTT.

This clonotype came up many times. V is TRBV7-9 and J is TRBJ2-1; 12 nucleotides align to TRBD2. This CDR3 is built from 14 residues. The trim removed 6 bases at V and 9 bases at J, leaving 6 bases unmatched. Germline V gives CDR1 SEHNR, CDR2 FQNEAQ (reference sequence). CDR3 in DNA: TGTGCCAGCAGGACTAGCGGGAGTTCGGGTGAGCAGTTCTTC. Its translation: CASRTSGSSGEQFF. Variable domain in full (rest from reference TRBV7-9 and TRBJ2-1): DTGVSQNPRHKITKRGQNVTFRCDPISEHNRLYWYRQTLGQGPEFLTYFQNEAQLEKSRLLSDRFSAERPKGSFSTLEIQRTEQGDSAMYLCASRTSGSSGEQFFGPGTRLTVL.

This chain connects TRBV10-2 to TRBJ2-1; tentative D call: TRBD1 (5 bases). Trimming removed 8 bases at V and 10 bases at J, with 27 bases between. CDR1 is WSHSY, CDR2 SAAADI, per germline. The CDR3 spans 16 residues. The chain's CDR3 is CASGKGQGQSGNEQFF. The CDR3 DNA reads TGCGCCAGCGGTAAGGGGCAAGGTCAATCCGGCAACGAGCAGTTCTTC.

This clonotype was picked up many times. J is TRBJ2-7 and V is TRBV5-1, with D unclear. The V gene lost 1 base and the J gene lost 4 bases, with 12 bases spanning the gap. Germline V gene data show CDR1 as SGHRS and CDR2 as YFSETQ. The CDR3 is 14 amino acids. CDR3 DNA: TGCGCCAGCAGCTTGCCGGCGTTGACTTACGAGCAGTACTTC. Its translation is CASSLPALTYEQYF.

Here the CDR3 DNA reads TGTGCCAGCAGGCTGACAGGGATCGGCTACGAGCAGTACTTC. Encoded protein: CASRLTGIGYEQYF. V is TRBV27 and J is TRBJ2-7, with 7 bases aligning to TRBD1. The CDR3 totals 14 residues. V gave up 6 bases and J gave up 3 bases; unmatched junction bases: 8. Per the germline V gene, CDR1 is MNHEY and CDR2 is SMNVEV (reference sequence).

This clonotype came up many times. This chain uses TRBV20-1 with TRBJ2-5; no reliable D call. The length of the CDR3 is 13 residues. With 0 bases removed from V and 5 bases from J, the gap between germline ends came to 10 bases. The germline V gene encodes CDR1 DFQATT and CDR2 SNEGSKA (reference sequence). The CDR3 region has the DNA TGCAGTGCTAGAGATCTGATAGGGGAGACCCAGTACTTC. Its translation is CSARDLIGETQYF.

This clonotype was counted between two and nine times. The rearrangement joins TRBV7-3 to TRBJ2-6, with TRBD1 matching over 7 bases. The J segment lost 0 bases and the V segment lost 2 bases, leaving 4 bases of the junction unmatched. CDR3 length: 17 amino acids. Per the germline V gene, CDR1 is SGHTA and CDR2 is FQGTGA. The CDR3 loop is CASSLAGTASGANVLTF. CDR3 nucleotide sequence: TGTGCCAGCAGCTTAGCAGGGACAGCCTCTGGGGCCAACGTCCTGACTTTC.

This clonotype was seen repeatedly, ten times or more. The genes are TRBV10-2 and TRBJ2-1; 11 nucleotides align to TRBD2. The CDR3 contains 15 residues. Germline CDR1 and CDR2: WSHSY and SAAADI. V dropped 6 bases and J dropped 8; count of bases not matched to a gene: 9. CDR3 nucleotide sequence: TGCGCCAGCAGGGCTTTAGCGGGAGGGTGGGATGAGCAGTTCTTC. Its protein product is CASRALAGGWDEQFF.

This clonotype was counted between two and nine times. Since a much larger clone is just one base distant, this may be a read error. The V and J genes are TRBV3-1 and TRBJ1-1, with TRBD1 matching 7 bases. Germline CDR1 reads LGHDT; CDR2 reads YNNKEL (reference sequence). The CDR3 totals 12 residues. DNA for the CDR3: TGTGCCAACAGCCGAAGGGGACAGGAAGCTTTCTTT. It specifies CANSRRGQEAFF.

This clonotype was seen at least ten times. The V call is TRBV20-1, the J call TRBJ2-2, with D possibly TRBD2 on 8 matching bases. CDR3 length: 14 amino acids. The germline gives CDR1 DFQATT, CDR2 SNEGSKA (reference sequence). The V gene lost 6 bases and the J gene lost 6 bases, with 17 bases spanning the gap. The CDR3 coding sequence is TGCAGTGCCCCGGGAGGGGGCAAGTCCGGGGAGCTGTTTTTT. Residues: CSAPGGGKSGELFF.

This clonotype came up once. The chain has TRBV7-3 and TRBJ2-1; TRBD2 aligns across 8 bases. This CDR3 is built from 16 residues. The germline gives CDR1 SGHTA, CDR2 FQGTGA. V shed 5 bases, J shed 4 bases, and the junction held 10 bases outside the gene matches. For the CDR3, the DNA is TGTGCCAGCAGCCCCCGGGAGGGCCATAGGTACAATGAGCAGTTCTTC. It is translated as CASSPREGHRYNEQFF.

The chain joins TRBV11-2 to TRBJ2-1; D is uncertain. Germline V CDR1 and CDR2: SGHAT, FQNNGV. The CDR3 consists of 13 residues. Deletions cut 8 bases from V and 0 bases from J, with 8 bases between. CDR3 protein: CASVLGSYNEQFF. CDR3 in DNA: TGTGCCAGCGTATTAGGCTCCTACAATGAGCAGTTCTTC.